This T cell receptor beta chain is from a study of control samples from healthy donors and cancer patients. This CDR3 comprises 14 residues. Germline V lookup: CDR1 SGHDN, CDR2 FVKESK. With 4 bases removed from V and 1 base from J, the gap between germline ends came to 9 bases. Profiling relied on immunoSEQ multiplex PCR, and the TCRdb table lists in-frame clones only, not all of them. There are under 200,000 clones in the sample; 90% to 95% occur only once, and more than 1.3% lies in the top ten. The clonotype was recovered from a woman aged 30 to 39 in good health. This sequence joins TRBV14 and TRBJ2-3; maybe TRBD1 (5 bases). The sample comprised blood. The CDR3 region is CASSRQGGTDTQYF. In nucleotides, the CDR3 is TGTGCCAGCAGCCGCCAGGGTGGCACAGATACGCAGTATTTT.